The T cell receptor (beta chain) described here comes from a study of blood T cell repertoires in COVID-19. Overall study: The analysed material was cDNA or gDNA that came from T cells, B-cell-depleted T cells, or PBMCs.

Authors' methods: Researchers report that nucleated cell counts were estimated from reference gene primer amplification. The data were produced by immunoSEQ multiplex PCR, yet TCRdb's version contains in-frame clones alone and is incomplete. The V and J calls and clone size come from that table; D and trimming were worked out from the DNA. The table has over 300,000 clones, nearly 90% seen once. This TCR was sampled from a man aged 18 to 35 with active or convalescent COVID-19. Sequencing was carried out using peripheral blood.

This chain's CDR3 is CASSRGEGRGGQYF. CDR3 nucleotides: TGTGCCAGCAGCCGCGGCGAAGGGAGGGGGGGCCAGTACTTC. J is TRBJ2-5 and V is TRBV3-1 (or the pseudogene TRBV3-2), with a tentative D call TRBD2 (7 bases). V lost 4 bases, J lost 10 bases, and 19 bases lay in between. Germline V lookup: CDR1 LGHDT, CDR2 YNNKEL (reference sequence). There are 14 residues in the CDR3.